One and the same sample provided the 30 T cell receptor beta chains below, sequenced in a study of human T cells and chemical hapten exposure. A single record per CDR3 protein comes from TCRdb applying MiXCR to the RACE reads. Of approximately 260,000 distinct CDR3 sequences detected, about 7.7% appear once; the ten largest clones hold less than 1.5%. Indicated time point: pre-sensitization, week 0. The treatment is: therapeutic diphenylcyclopropenone sensitization with weekly scalp DPC. This specimen consisted of whole blood, obtained in connection with sensitization to the hapten diphenylcyclopropenone (DPC). The source is a young man with alopecia areata. Some clones in this sample may be carry-over from other donors' samples.

This clonotype was found many times. The V call is TRBV10-3, the J call TRBJ2-3; weak D call: TRBD1 (6 bases). Trimming removed 3 bases at V and 5 bases at J, with 18 bases between. The CDR3 runs 16 residues. Germline loops: CDR1 ENHRY, CDR2 SYGVKD. Here the CDR3 DNA reads TGTGCCATCAGTGACACGAACAGGGTAGGAGGAGATACGCAGTATTTT. Translation: CAISDTNRVGGDTQYF.

V gene TRBV27 combines with J gene TRBJ1-2, with D possibly being TRBD1 (6 bases). In germline, CDR1 is MNHEY, CDR2 SMNVEV (reference sequence). CDR3 length: 13 residues. V lost 3 bases and J lost 8, with 13 bases in between. In nucleotides, the CDR3 is TGTGCCAGCAGTTTTTCGGGGGGCGGCGGCTACACCTTC. The encoded protein is CASSFSGGGGYTF.

This clonotype has at least ten counts. The chain couples TRBV6-5 to TRBJ2-4; TRBD2 is a possible D gene (6 bases). This CDR3 has 15 residues. CDR1 MNHEY and CDR2 SVGAGI come from the germline V gene. Deletions cut 2 bases from V and 7 bases from J, with 15 bases between. CDR3 DNA: TGTGCCAGCAGTTACGATAGTTCGGGGAGGAACATTCAGTACTTC. This encodes CASSYDSSGRNIQYF.

This clonotype came up a few times. The chain is built from TRBV18 and TRBJ1-2; D is ambiguous. Trimming pared 1 base from V and 2 bases from J, leaving 8 bases between. CDR3 size: 14 residues. Germline lookup yields CDR1 KGHSH and CDR2 LQKENI. The CDR3 sequence: CASSPLETNYGYTF. The DNA for the CDR3 is TGTGCCAGCTCACCACTTGAGACCAACTATGGCTACACCTTC.

This clonotype was counted at least ten times. This chain connects TRBV25-1 to TRBJ1-1; 8 bases fit TRBD1. The V gene's germline CDR1 is MGHDK and CDR2 SYGVNS. V gave up 5 bases and J gave up 6 bases; unmatched junction bases: 11. CDR3 length equals 15 residues. The CDR3 region is CASSQTQGDRSEAFF. In DNA, the CDR3 is TGTGCCAGCAGTCAAACACAGGGGGATAGGTCTGAAGCTTTCTTT.

This clonotype occurred many times. The V and J genes are TRBV20-1 and TRBJ1-2, with 11 bases aligning to TRBD1. Trimming removed 5 bases from V and 8 bases from J; junction bases left unmatched: 7. In germline, CDR1 is DFQATT, CDR2 SNEGSKA (reference sequence). The CDR3 has 13 amino acids. CDR3 in DNA: TGCAGTGCTCTGGGGACAGGGGGTCGAGGCTACACCTTC. Translating gives CSALGTGGRGYTF.

The chain uses TRBV20-1 and TRBJ1-3; the D is unclear. This CDR3 spans 16 amino acids. Trimming removed 5 bases from V and 2 bases from J, with 19 bases in between. Per the germline V gene, CDR1 is DFQATT and CDR2 is SNEGSKA (reference sequence). This CDR3 reads CSAGGRALATGNTIYF. DNA for the CDR3: TGCAGTGCTGGAGGCCGGGCCCTTGCTACTGGAAACACCATATATTTT.

The genes are TRBV12-3 or TRBV12-4 and TRBJ2-7; tentatively, D is TRBD1 (6 bases). The ends were cut back, 5 bases at V and 6 bases at J, with 17 bases in the middle. CDR3 length equals 14 residues. CDR3 loop: CASSRGTSKGEQYV. The CDR3 DNA reads TGTGCCAGCAGTCGAGGGACATCGAAGGGCGAGCAGTACGTC.

The J gene is TRBJ1-2, the V gene TRBV7-9; maybe TRBD1 (6 bases). Looked up from germline, CDR1 is SEHNR and CDR2 is FQNEAQ (reference sequence). The CDR3 spans 16 residues. V shed 5 bases and J shed 4 bases, with 20 bases lying between them. As DNA, the CDR3 is TGTGCCAGCAGCCTATCCCAGGGGTTAGGAAGCTATGGCTACACCTTC. This gives the protein CASSLSQGLGSYGYTF.

There are many counts of this clonotype. The chain is built from TRBV5-1 and TRBJ1-1; 8 positions agree with TRBD1. With V trimmed by 4 bases and J by 6 bases, 11 bases remained unmatched. CDR1 is SGHRS, CDR2 YFSETQ, per germline. The CDR3 is 15 amino acids. The CDR3 DNA is TGCGCCAGCAGCCTCCCAGGGGGCAATGAAGCTGAAGCTTTCTTT. Amino acid sequence: CASSLPGGNEAEAFF. Based on the CDR3 plus reference TRBV5-1 and TRBJ1-1, the full variable domain is KAGVTQTPRYLIKTRGQQVTLSCSPISGHRSVSWYQQTPGQGLQFLFEYFSETQRNKGNFPGRFSGRQFSNSRSEMNVSTLELGDSALYLCASSLPGGNEAEAFFGQGTRLTVV.

Only a few counts were recorded for this clonotype. V usage is TRBV4-3 and J usage is TRBJ2-7; no clear D gene. In germline, CDR1 is LGHNA, CDR2 YSLEER. This CDR3 contains 14 residues. Trimming pared 2 bases from V and 3 bases from J, leaving 11 bases between. As DNA, the CDR3 is TGCGCCAGCAGCCAATATGTCGGGCACTACGAGCAGTACTTC. It specifies CASSQYVGHYEQYF.

This clonotype was detected a few times. This chain uses TRBV28 with TRBJ2-7; 7 bases fit TRBD1. V was clipped by 2 bases and J by 3 bases; unmatched bases: 4. Germline V CDR1 and CDR2: MDHEN, SYDVKM. This CDR3 spans 14 amino acids. The CDR3 DNA is TGTGCCAGCAGTTTAGCCGGACAGGTCTACGAGCAGTACTTC. This gives the protein CASSLAGQVYEQYF.

This clonotype came up a few times. V usage is TRBV6-2 or TRBV6-3 and J usage is TRBJ2-1; D is unresolved. V lost 2 bases and J 5 bases, leaving 10 bases between the germline ends. Germline V gene lookup returns CDR1 MNHEY and CDR2 SVGEGT. The CDR3 contains 14 residues. CDR3 protein: CASSYRVRHNEQFF. The DNA of the CDR3 is TGTGCCAGCAGTTACAGGGTCCGTCACAATGAGCAGTTCTTC.

The CDR3 DNA sequence: TGTGCCAGCAGCCCACTAGCGGGGGGGCTTGGTGAGCAGTTCTTC. Protein sequence: CASSPLAGGLGEQFF. The chain recombines TRBV12-3 or TRBV12-4 with TRBJ2-1, with 13 nucleotides matching TRBD2. This CDR3 is built from 15 residues. Germline trimming cut 6 bases from V and 9 bases from J; bases unmatched to any gene: 8.

This clonotype was seen more than once but under ten times. Written as DNA, the CDR3 is TGCGCCAGCAGCTTGAAAGATTCCCTCCCCTACGAGCAGTACTTC. As protein: CASSLKDSLPYEQYF. The rearrangement joins TRBV5-1 to TRBJ2-7; D unclear. Looked up from germline, CDR1 is SGHRS and CDR2 is YFSETQ. CDR3 size: 15 residues. V lost 1 base to trimming and J lost 2 bases, with 13 bases between them. Full variable domain (missing parts from reference TRBV5-1 and TRBJ2-7): KAGVTQTPRYLIKTRGQQVTLSCSPISGHRSVSWYQQTPGQGLQFLFEYFSETQRNKGNFPGRFSGRQFSNSRSEMNVSTLELGDSALYLCASSLKDSLPYEQYFGPGTRLTVT.

The chain employs TRBV27 and TRBJ1-6; possibly TRBD1 for D (6 bases). The CDR3 contains 15 residues. CDR1 and CDR2 (germline): MNHEY, SMNVEV (reference sequence). Between the trimmed V and J ends, which lost 6 bases and 7 bases, there was a span of 16 bases. CDR3 DNA: TGTGCCAGCAGAAAGGGACATCAGTTAAATTCACCCCTCCACTTT. It encodes CASRKGHQLNSPLHF.

This clonotype was observed a handful of times. The chain recombines TRBV6-2 or TRBV6-3 with TRBJ2-2; TRBD1 matches 9 bases. Trimming cost V 6 bases and J 0 bases; bases outside gene matches: 2. Germline lookup yields CDR1 MNHEY and CDR2 SVGEGT. This CDR3 has 15 residues. CDR3 bases: TGTGCCAGCAGAACAGGGGGCGCGAACACCGGGGAGCTGTTTTTT. Protein: CASRTGGANTGELFF.

This clonotype was counted between two and nine times. This rearrangement joins TRBV12-3 or TRBV12-4 to TRBJ2-7; 7 positions agree with TRBD1. The CDR3 contains 13 residues. The trim removed 6 bases at V and 5 bases at J, leaving 7 bases unmatched. In DNA form, the CDR3 reads TGTGCCAGCAGCCCGGACAGGTCCCACGAGCAGTACTTC. It translates to CASSPDRSHEQYF.

This clonotype was counted only a few times. The rearrangement uses TRBV2 and TRBJ2-1; 9 nucleotides match TRBD2. After removal of 3 bases from V and 3 bases from J, the junction contained 6 bases not matched to a gene. The CDR3 consists of 16 residues. Germline V lookup: CDR1 SNHLY, CDR2 FYNNEI. The CDR3: CASSDGGGGYYNEQFF. In DNA form, the CDR3 reads TGTGCCAGCAGTGACGGCGGGGGGGGTTACTACAATGAGCAGTTCTTC.

This clonotype was counted at least ten times. The chain uses TRBV7-6 and TRBJ2-7; D remains unclear. The CDR3 sequence is 14 residues long. V lost 3 bases and J 1 base, leaving 10 bases between the germline ends. Per germline, CDR1 SGHVS and CDR2 FNYEAQ. The CDR3 sequence: CASSFHNKSYEQYV. CDR3 sequence (DNA): TGTGCCAGCAGCTTCCACAATAAATCCTACGAGCAGTACGTC.

This clonotype was found a few times. The chain links TRBV20-1 to TRBJ2-2; 9 nucleotides align to TRBD2. Germline V gene lookup returns CDR1 DFQATT and CDR2 SNEGSKA (reference sequence). The junction had 9 bases not matched to a gene; V was cut back by 6 bases and J by 7 bases. The CDR3 loop spans 14 amino acids. CDR3 nucleotide sequence: TGCAGTGCCCCGAGCGGGGGGCCCGGCGGGGAGCTGTTTTTT. This sequence encodes CSAPSGGPGGELFF.

The rearrangement uses TRBV10-1 and TRBJ2-3, with 7 positions matching TRBD1. The CDR3 covers 15 residues. Germline CDR1 WNHNN, CDR2 SYGVQD (reference sequence). V shed 3 bases, J shed 7 bases, and the junction held 10 bases outside the gene matches. CDR3 region: CASSDSLDRPNTQYF. DNA of the CDR3: TGCGCCAGCAGTGACTCTTTGGACAGGCCTAATACGCAGTATTTT.

This clonotype was counted at least ten times. The V and J genes are TRBV10-3 and TRBJ2-7, with a weak D call TRBD1 (5 bases). Germline lookup yields CDR1 ENHRY and CDR2 SYGVKD. Trimming removed 0 bases from V and 0 bases from J, with 12 bases in between. This CDR3 is built from 16 residues. The CDR3 spells CAISESTDPSSYEQYF. Here the CDR3 DNA reads TGTGCCATCAGTGAGTCGACAGACCCCAGCTCCTACGAGCAGTACTTC.

There are many counts of this clonotype. This rearrangement joins TRBV24-1 to TRBJ1-1; D gene unclear. Germline V gene data show CDR1 as KGHDR and CDR2 as SFDVKD. The CDR3 runs to 13 residues. V lost 5 bases to trimming and J lost 5 bases, with 11 bases between them. The CDR3 DNA reads TGTGCCACCAGTGGCCCGACTGGTACTGAAGCTTTCTTT. The encoded protein is CATSGPTGTEAFF.

V usage is TRBV19 and J usage is TRBJ1-4; no clear D gene. Germline CDR1 LNHDA, CDR2 SQIVND (reference sequence). The CDR3 totals 13 residues. V gave up 6 bases and J gave up 3 bases, with 8 bases separating them. The CDR3 DNA follows: TGTGCCAGTAGGATGGCAGCTAATGAAAAACTGTTTTTT. It yields the protein CASRMAANEKLFF.

This rearrangement joins TRBV21-1 to TRBJ2-1; TRBD2, as called in the table, went unchecked against the DNA. TRBV21-1 is labeled a pseudogene. The CDR3 spans 18 residues. CDR3 DNA sequence: TGTGCCAGCAGCACAACTTTTACGGAGGACGCGAATTACAATGAGCAGTTCTTC. This translates into CASSTTFTEDANYNEQFF.

This clonotype has a handful of counts. The chain is built from TRBV24-1 and TRBJ1-5; possibly TRBD1 for D (6 bases). This CDR3 region has 17 residues. The germline V and J ends were trimmed by 1 base and 0 bases, with 12 bases remaining between them. Germline V gene sequence: CDR1 KGHDR, CDR2 SFDVKD. The CDR3 nucleotides are TGTGCCACCAGTGATTTCAGGGGCGACCCTAGCAATCAGCCCCAGCATTTT. Protein product: CATSDFRGDPSNQPQHF.

This clonotype was recorded a few times. The chain couples TRBV11-2 to TRBJ2-2, with TRBD1 matching 7 bases. The trim removed 4 bases at V and 5 bases at J, leaving 16 bases unmatched. Germline V lookup: CDR1 SGHAT, CDR2 FQNNGV. The CDR3 sequence is 18 residues long. CDR3 nucleotides: TGTGCCAGCAGCTCTAGCATTACAGGGGCGTCTAAAACCGGGGAGCTGTTTTTT. Protein product: CASSSSITGASKTGELFF. Using reference TRBV11-2 and TRBJ2-2 for the parts outside the CDR3, the full variable domain is EAGVAQSPRYKIIEKRQSVAFWCNPISGHATLYWYQQILGQGPKLLIQFQNNGVVDDSQLPKDRFSAERLKGVDSTLKIQPAKLEDSAVYLCASSSSITGASKTGELFFGEGSRLTVL.

In this sample, this clonotype turned up a few times. The V and J genes are TRBV6-5 and TRBJ1-1, with 8 bases that match TRBD1. Looked up from germline, CDR1 is MNHEY and CDR2 is SVGAGI. The CDR3 loop spans 16 amino acids. The J segment lost 4 bases and the V segment lost 0 bases, leaving 7 bases of the junction unmatched. CDR3 in DNA: TGTGCCAGCAGTTACTCGGGCAGGGGGCCTATCACTGAAGCTTTCTTT. Residues: CASSYSGRGPITEAFF.

The rearrangement links TRBV4-3 to TRBJ2-5; TRBD1 matches 8 bases. V lost 0 bases and J lost 5; bases outside the gene matches: 11. This CDR3 is built from 17 residues. Germline CDR1 is LGHNA and CDR2 is YSLEER. The CDR3 sequence is CASSQEWEGRGLETQYF. The CDR3 coding sequence is TGCGCCAGCAGCCAAGAATGGGAAGGCAGGGGGCTCGAGACCCAGTACTTC.